This TCR beta chain was documented in a study of T cells after posttransplantation cyclophosphamide. The assay was immunoSEQ multiplex PCR, and TCRdb's table has in-frame clones only and misses some. Altogether about 38,000 clones were found in the sample, and no singletons occur. This clone was picked up many times. Its target is not known. This CDR3 region has 15 residues. V lost 5 bases to trimming and J lost 6 bases; unmatched junction nucleotides: 4. Germline V gene sequence: CDR1 SEHNR, CDR2 FQNEAQ (reference sequence). Study outcomes and limitations: Later post-transplant blood repertoires were often dominated by donor CD8+ memory clones. After PTCy, TRB diversity resembled that of CNI/methotrexate controls. Tissue-infiltrating T cells from skin or gut overlapped little with blood T cells.

The related graft donor's blood sample was taken on the day of bone marrow donation. The sequenced sample was PBMCs. This TCR was recovered from a man aged 50 or older in good health, CMV-negative, and a related stem cell transplant donor. The V gene is TRBV7-9, the J gene TRBJ2-7, with 16 bases identical to TRBD2. The CDR3 protein is CASSKGTSGRAEQYF. The CDR3 DNA is TGTGCCAGCAGCAAAGGGACTAGCGGGAGGGCCGAGCAGTACTTC.